This entry lists 10 T cell receptor beta chains sequenced from one sample in a study of HIV-infected patients and healthy controls. Reverse transcription used around 540 ng RNA and constant-region primers for alpha and beta. Using multiplexing indices, alpha and beta chain libraries were generated apart by chain-specific third strand synthesis. TCRdb passed the 5' RACE reads through MiXCR, listing each CDR3 protein once. The sample holds around 8,300 distinct CDR3 sequences, roughly 6.8% seen once. Roughly three months, about 14 weeks, into antiretroviral therapy, follow-up blood was collected. All unsorted peripheral T cells were captured because whole blood was used without fractionation. The material sequenced was blood, taken during antiretroviral therapy. These receptor sequences come from an adult with HIV infection.

The table lists this clonotype with many counts. For a library built for alpha chains, this beta chain is a stray read; little rests on its size. This chain links TRBV20-1 with TRBJ2-3, with TRBD2 matching over 12 bases. The CDR3 spans 15 residues. With V trimmed by 4 bases and J by 3 bases, 5 bases remained unmatched. The germline gives CDR1 DFQATT, CDR2 SNEGSKA (reference sequence). The CDR3 spells CSATRLAGETDTQYF. The CDR3 coding sequence is TGCAGTGCTACTCGACTAGCGGGAGAAACAGATACGCAGTATTTT.

This clonotype was picked up one time. This clone may be a read error of a much larger clone one base away. This beta chain is an off-target read within a library intended for alpha chains, so its frequency means little. The chain joins TRBV19 to TRBJ2-2, with D perhaps TRBD2 (6 bases). Germline V lookup: CDR1 LNHDA, CDR2 SQIVND (reference sequence). The CDR3 loop spans 14 amino acids. The CDR3 spells CASRYGVYTGGLFF. CDR3 nucleotides: TGTGCCAGTAGGTACGGGGTTTACACCGGGGGGCTGTTTTTT.

Comment on this clonotype: Since it is a stray read in a library aimed at alpha chains, this beta chain has a size that is not meaningful. The rearrangement joins TRBV10-3 to TRBJ2-2, with 14 bases aligning to TRBD2. This CDR3 has 24 residues. The J segment lost 4 bases and the V segment lost 4 bases, leaving 26 bases of the junction unmatched. Germline CDR1 ENHRY, CDR2 SYGVKD. The CDR3 DNA sequence: TGTGCCATCAGTGTTCTATGGCCGAACAGGGGGCCGGGACTAGCGGGAGTGAGCACCGGGGAGCTGTTTTTT. Translated, it gives CAISVLWPNRGPGLAGVSTGELFF.

This clonotype was observed many times. Within a library made for alpha chains, this beta chain is off target, and its count is uninformative. The V and J genes are TRBV29-1 and TRBJ2-5; 7 bases are a match to TRBD1. Looked up from germline, CDR1 is SQVTM and CDR2 is ANQGSEA. V shed 8 bases and J 1 base; nucleotides not matched to a gene: 4. The length of the CDR3 is 12 residues. The DNA for the CDR3 is TGCAGCTCTCGACAGGGCCAAGAGACCCAGTACTTC. It codes for CSSRQGQETQYF.

This clonotype was observed many times. For a library built for alpha chains, this beta chain is a stray read; little rests on its size. The J gene is TRBJ2-3, the V gene TRBV5-4; TRBD2 matches 11 bases. The V gene end was trimmed by 4 bases and the J gene end by 2 bases; junction bases not matched to a gene: 9. This CDR3 region has 17 residues. Germline-derived CDR1 and CDR2 are SGHNT and YYREEE (reference sequence). CDR3 region: CASSPPGTSGFTDTQYF. In nucleotides, the CDR3 is TGTGCCAGCAGCCCCCCCGGGACTAGCGGTTTCACAGATACGCAGTATTTT.

This clonotype is medium-sized by share. Since it is a stray read in a library aimed at alpha chains, this beta chain has a size that is not meaningful. The rearrangement links TRBV4-2 to TRBJ2-7; no definite D call. With 1 base removed from V and 5 bases from J, the gap between germline ends came to 6 bases. The CDR3 runs to 12 residues. Germline loops: CDR1 LGHNA, CDR2 YNFKEQ. CDR3 in amino acids: CASSQVRNEQYF. The CDR3 nucleotides are TGTGCCAGCAGCCAAGTTAGAAACGAGCAGTACTTC.

In its sample, this clonotype was seen many times. As an off-target read in a library built for alpha chains, this beta chain has a frequency of little significance. V is TRBV11-2 and J is TRBJ2-1; 13 bases line up with TRBD2. Germline CDR1 reads SGHAT; CDR2 reads FQNNGV. Trimming took 5 bases from V and 7 from J; bases not matched to a gene: 5. The CDR3 runs 15 residues. CDR3 bases: TGTGCCAGCAGCCCCGGACTAGCGGGGGAGAATGAGCAGTTCTTC. It specifies CASSPGLAGENEQFF.

This clonotype showed up many times. In a library made to pick up alpha chains, this beta chain is a stray read with a size that means little. The chain is built from TRBV3-1 and TRBJ2-1; D perhaps matches TRBD2 (5 bases). Germline V lookup: CDR1 LGHDT, CDR2 YNNKEL (reference sequence). V lost 6 bases to trimming and J lost 7 bases, with 19 bases between them. The CDR3 runs 15 residues. The CDR3 DNA reads as TGTGCCAGCAGACTAACTAGTGCTCAAGGGAATGAGCAGTTCTTC. Residues: CASRLTSAQGNEQFF.

This clonotype is termed medium-sized (0.01 to 0.1%). Little can be read into the size of this beta chain, an off-target read in a library designed for alpha chains. The J gene is TRBJ2-5, the V gene TRBV20-1, with unresolved D. Germline values: CDR1 DFQATT, CDR2 SNEGSKA (reference sequence). Trimming pared 0 bases from V and 1 base from J, leaving 9 bases between. The CDR3 runs 14 residues. The CDR3 here is CSARDLPFQETQYF. The CDR3, as DNA: TGCAGTGCTAGAGATCTTCCTTTCCAAGAGACCCAGTACTTC.

This clonotype was recorded at least ten times. This beta chain is a stray sequence in a library constructed for alpha chains; its clone size is not meaningful. V usage is TRBV10-1 and J usage is TRBJ2-3; 14 bases agree with TRBD2. CDR1 is WNHNN and CDR2 is SYGVQD in the germline V gene (reference sequence). The ends lost 10 bases at V and 5 bases at J; junction bases unmatched: 5. This CDR3 spans 14 amino acids. As DNA, the CDR3 is TGCGCCACTTCGACTAGCGGGAGGGAAGATACGCAGTATTTT. Translated: CATSTSGREDTQYF.